One sample yielded the 22 T cell receptor beta chains listed below, sequenced in a study of blood T cells in healthy people across ages. Then a second PCR, running roughly 7 to 11 cycles, was carried out with a sample-barcoded 5' primer and a J-beta primer mix. One entry per CDR3 protein, called by TCRdb with MiXCR from the 5' RACE reads. The data show nearly 1 million distinct CDR3 sequences, roughly 47% seen once. Sequenced: blood. These receptors all come from a woman aged 60-75 years in good health.

About this clonotype: Germline and junction disagree at one end, which may indicate a read error. This chain links TRBV4-1 with TRBJ1-2; 10 bases agree with TRBD1. In germline, CDR1 is MGHRA, CDR2 YSYEKL. The CDR3 loop spans 15 amino acids. The CDR3 nucleotides read TGCGCCAGCAGCCAACTGGACAGGGGGGGATATGGCCACACCTTC. Translated, it gives CASSQLDRGGYGHTF.

The chain links TRBV30 to TRBJ2-7; the match to TRBD2 covers 12 bases. The J segment lost 9 bases and the V segment lost 1 base, leaving 7 bases of the junction unmatched. Germline-derived CDR1 and CDR2 are GTSNPN and SVGIG (reference sequence). The CDR3 consists of 14 residues. CDR3 nucleotide sequence: TGTGCCTGGAGTGCAGGACTAGCGGGAAACGGGCAGTACTTC. As protein: CAWSAGLAGNGQYF. The full variable domain, in which reference TRBV30 and TRBJ2-7 provide the parts outside the CDR3, is SQTIHQWPATLVQPVGSPLSLECTVEGTSNPNLYWYRQAAGRGLQLLFYSVGIGQISSEVPQNLSASRPQDRQFILSSKKLLLSDSGFYLCAWSAGLAGNGQYFGPGTRLTVT.

The chain recombines TRBV20-1 with TRBJ2-5, with TRBD2 matching over 9 bases. The CDR3 contains 16 residues. Looked up from germline, CDR1 is DFQATT and CDR2 is SNEGSKA (reference sequence). Trimming cost V 3 bases and J 0 bases; bases outside gene matches: 8. The CDR3 DNA is TGCAGTGCTAGTCCGACTGCTAGCGGGGACCAAGAGACCCAGTACTTC. This translates into CSASPTASGDQETQYF.

CDR3 amino acids: CASSPPGGENRIAFF. The CDR3 DNA follows: TGTGCCAGCTCACCACCGGGGGGGGAGAATCGTATCGCTTTCTTT. The chain joins TRBV18 to TRBJ1-1; D is possibly TRBD1 (5 bases). V lost 0 bases to trimming and J lost 11 bases, with 19 bases between them. Germline V gene sequence: CDR1 KGHSH, CDR2 LQKENI. The CDR3 extends over 15 amino acids. The entire variable domain, with the rest obtained from reference TRBV18 and TRBJ1-1, is as follows: NAGVMQNPRHLVRRRGQEARLRCSPMKGHSHVYWYRQLPEEGLKFMVYLQKENIIDESGMPKERFSAEFPKEGPSILRIQQVVRGDSAAYFCASSPPGGENRIAFFGQGTRLTVV.

The rearrangement joins TRBV29-1 to TRBJ2-5, with TRBD1 identical over 9 bases. The CDR3 sequence is 14 residues long. Germline lookup yields CDR1 SQVTM and CDR2 ANQGSEA. The trim removed 7 bases at V and 11 bases at J, leaving 17 bases unmatched. CDR3 residues: CSASPGQGAGEQYF. DNA of the CDR3: TGCAGCGCCTCTCCGGGACAGGGCGCTGGAGAGCAGTACTTC.

This clonotype came up a few times. The chain links TRBV12-3 or TRBV12-4 to TRBJ2-1, with 7 bases fitting TRBD2. This CDR3 spans 14 amino acids. With V trimmed by 6 bases and J by 6 bases, 8 bases remained unmatched. The CDR3 spells CASSQREVSNEQFF. DNA of the CDR3: TGTGCCAGCAGCCAACGGGAGGTTAGCAATGAGCAGTTCTTC.

This chain uses TRBV5-1 with TRBJ2-4; 9 bases are shared with TRBD1. The J call may be mistaken, given a closer DNA end match to TRBJ2-7. The CDR3 consists of 14 residues. The germline V gene encodes CDR1 SGHRS and CDR2 YFSETQ. CDR3 DNA: TGCGCCAGCAGCTTGGGCGGGACAGGGTCCGAGCAGTACTTC. It yields the protein CASSLGGTGSEQYF.

In its sample, this clonotype was seen a few times. The rearrangement uses TRBV27 and TRBJ2-3; 13 bases fit TRBD2. This CDR3 comprises 20 residues. CDR1 MNHEY and CDR2 SMNVEV come from the germline V gene (reference sequence). The ends lost 2 bases at V and 0 bases at J; junction bases unmatched: 11. The CDR3 DNA is TGTGCCAGCAGTTTAATCACTAGCGGGAGGGAATACACTAGCACAGATACGCAGTATTTT. This translates into CASSLITSGREYTSTDTQYF.

The chain uses TRBV7-2 and TRBJ2-5; TRBD2 is a possible D gene (6 bases). Trimming stripped 4 bases from V and 5 bases from J, with 17 bases between. This CDR3 has 15 residues. Germline CDR1 SGHTA, CDR2 FQGNSA. CDR3 amino acids: CASSYVGTYTETQYF. Here the CDR3 DNA reads TGTGCCAGCAGCTACGTGGGGACTTACACGGAGACCCAGTACTTC.

The chain joins TRBV7-2 to TRBJ2-7, with TRBD2 matching over 7 bases. This CDR3 is built from 14 residues. Germline V gene data show CDR1 as SGHTA and CDR2 as FQGNSA. J lost 5 bases, V lost 7 bases, and 11 bases had no gene match. The CDR3 bases are TGTGCCAGCACCGGACTAGTTATGACGCACGAGCAGTACTTC. Translated, it gives CASTGLVMTHEQYF.

The chain joins TRBV20-1 to TRBJ2-3; the match to TRBD2 covers 14 bases. The CDR3 length is 17 residues. J lost 4 bases, V lost 4 bases, and 10 bases had no gene match. CDR1 and CDR2 (germline): DFQATT, SNEGSKA (reference sequence). In nucleotides, the CDR3 is TGCAGTGCTATCGTTAAGACTAGCGGGGGGGCCGCAGATACGCAGTATTTT. Its protein is CSAIVKTSGGAADTQYF.

V gene TRBV6-5 combines with J gene TRBJ2-3, with unresolved D. Trimming cost V 8 bases and J 0 bases, with 9 bases left between them. CDR1 and CDR2 (germline): MNHEY, SVGAGI. This CDR3 has 13 residues. The CDR3 reads CASRRTSTDTQYF. The CDR3 region has the DNA TGTGCCAGCCGTCGAACTAGCACAGATACGCAGTATTTT.

This sequence joins TRBV7-2 and TRBJ1-5; 7 bases align to TRBD1. From germline, CDR1 is SGHTA and CDR2 FQGNSA. V lost 5 bases to trimming and J lost 6 bases; unmatched junction nucleotides: 7. The CDR3 sequence is 14 residues long. The CDR3 nucleotides read TGTGCCAGCAGCGAGATACAGGGGTTTCAGCCCCAGCATTTT. This gives the protein CASSEIQGFQPQHF.

The chain combines TRBV29-1 with TRBJ2-1, with TRBD1 matching 7 bases. V was clipped by 6 bases and J by 0 bases; unmatched bases: 11. CDR3 length: 16 amino acids. Per germline, CDR1 SQVTM and CDR2 ANQGSEA. CDR3 bases: TGCAGCGTAAGACTTAGACAGGGTAGCTCCTACAATGAGCAGTTCTTC. It codes for CSVRLRQGSSYNEQFF.

In this sample, this clonotype turned up a few times. The V and J genes are TRBV20-1 and TRBJ2-7, with D perhaps matching TRBD2 (6 bases). CDR3 length: 16 residues. Between the trimmed V and J ends, which lost 1 base and 4 bases, there was a span of 20 bases. The germline V gene has CDR1 DFQATT and CDR2 SNEGSKA (reference sequence). CDR3 nucleotide sequence: TGCAGTGCTAGAGGTCCTGGGGGACTCCGACCGTACGAGCAGTACTTC. This translates into CSARGPGGLRPYEQYF.

In its sample, this clonotype was seen once. The chain is built from TRBV20-1 and TRBJ2-7; D may be TRBD2 (5 bases). V was cut by 0 bases and J by 2 bases, with 14 bases left in between. This CDR3 is 15 amino acids long. Germline V CDR1 and CDR2: DFQATT, SNEGSKA (reference sequence). CDR3: CSARDQVVAPYEQYF. Here the CDR3 DNA reads TGCAGTGCTAGAGATCAGGTAGTAGCGCCCTACGAGCAGTACTTC.

The chain uses TRBV6-2 or TRBV6-3 and TRBJ1-5; 8 bases agree with TRBD1. This CDR3 is built from 14 residues. The germline V gene encodes CDR1 MNHEY and CDR2 SVGEGT. Trimming cost V 6 bases and J 7 bases; bases outside gene matches: 8. The CDR3 DNA sequence: TGTGCCAGCAGCCCAACGCACAGGGGGCAGCCCCAGCATTTT. Amino acid sequence: CASSPTHRGQPQHF.

J is TRBJ2-5 and V is TRBV3-1; perhaps TRBD1 as D (7 bases). Trimming took 8 bases from V and 2 from J, leaving 15 bases between them. Germline CDR1 reads LGHDT; CDR2 reads YNNKEL (reference sequence). The CDR3 consists of 14 residues. CDR3 in amino acids: CASLPGGRQETQYF. CDR3 bases: TGTGCCAGCTTGCCAGGGGGGAGACAAGAGACCCAGTACTTC.

This clonotype occurred a few times. This chain uses TRBV5-1 with TRBJ2-7; D possibly corresponds to TRBD2 (5 bases). There are 15 residues in the CDR3. Deletions cut 4 bases from V and 12 bases from J, with 26 bases between. From germline, CDR1 is SGHRS and CDR2 YFSETQ. The CDR3 protein is CASSDGSPQSLEAYF. CDR3 nucleotide sequence: TGCGCCAGCAGCGATGGTTCCCCCCAAAGTCTGGAGGCGTACTTC.

The chain has TRBV3-1 and TRBJ1-1; D perhaps matches TRBD1 (6 bases). V dropped 7 bases and J dropped 7 bases, with 16 bases sitting between them. The CDR3 has 13 residues. Germline V CDR1 and CDR2: LGHDT, YNNKEL (reference sequence). The CDR3 sequence is CASTQTQGSEAFF. The CDR3 nucleotides read TGTGCCAGCACCCAGACTCAGGGGAGTGAAGCTTTCTTT.

This clonotype was counted only a few times. The V gene is TRBV6-1, the J gene TRBJ1-5; 8 bases align to TRBD1. V was clipped by 6 bases and J by 0 bases; unmatched bases: 10. Germline-derived CDR1 and CDR2 are MNHNS and SASEGT. The CDR3 is 17 amino acids. The CDR3 loop is CASRPRTGLYSNQPQHF. CDR3 DNA sequence: TGTGCCAGCAGACCCAGGACAGGGCTGTATAGCAATCAGCCCCAGCATTTT.

The V and J genes are TRBV6-2 or TRBV6-3 and TRBJ1-1; no reliable D call. In germline, CDR1 is MNHEY, CDR2 SVGEGT. The CDR3 contains 13 residues. V lost 5 bases to trimming and J lost 10 bases, with 17 bases between them. The CDR3 loop reads CASSDFGSAGAFF. CDR3 DNA sequence: TGTGCCAGCAGTGACTTCGGGTCCGCGGGAGCTTTCTTT.